The 26 T cell receptor beta chains in this list originate from one sample, sequenced in a study of T cells after yellow fever vaccination. A single record per CDR3 protein comes from TCRdb applying MiXCR to the 5' RACE reads. Of 400,000 to 650,000 distinct CDR3 sequences listed, 20% to 25% are singletons. Sequencing used PBMCs, obtained 20 to 25 days after the first yellow fever vaccination. The receptors shown here come from a man younger than 35 who received the YFV17D yellow fever vaccine.

The chain couples TRBV20-1 to TRBJ2-7, with TRBD1 matching 12 bases. Germline trimming cut 1 base from V and 3 bases from J; bases unmatched to any gene: 1. Per germline, CDR1 DFQATT and CDR2 SNEGSKA (reference sequence). The CDR3 spans 14 residues. The CDR3 DNA follows: TGCAGTGCTAGAGGGGACAGGGGGCTCTACGAGCAGTACGTC. Protein sequence: CSARGDRGLYEQYV.

The chain carries TRBV12-3 or TRBV12-4 and TRBJ2-6; D gene uncertain. CDR3 length equals 13 residues. Trimming removed 8 bases at V and 7 bases at J, with 12 bases between. CDR3 residues: CASGLLGANVLTF. The CDR3 DNA reads TGTGCCAGCGGCCTTCTGGGAGCCAACGTCCTGACTTTC.

This clonotype was detected only a few times. The chain combines TRBV28 with TRBJ2-2; 7 nucleotides line up with TRBD1. Germline CDR1 MDHEN, CDR2 SYDVKM. V shed 4 bases, J shed 4 bases, and the junction held 6 bases outside the gene matches. The CDR3 runs 15 residues. In nucleotides, the CDR3 is TGTGCCAGCAGTTCGACAGGGCTCGGCACCGGGGAGCTGTTTTTT. This encodes CASSSTGLGTGELFF.

This clonotype occurred a few times. V and J are TRBV7-8 and TRBJ1-1; 10 bases match TRBD1. Germline CDR1 reads SGHVS; CDR2 reads FQNEAQ. The CDR3 length is 14 residues. Trimming removed 3 bases from V and 6 bases from J; junction bases left unmatched: 4. The CDR3, as DNA: TGTGCCAGCAGCTTGGGACAGGGGATGGCTGAAGCTTTCTTT. Its protein product is CASSLGQGMAEAFF.

This clonotype appeared a few times. The chain combines TRBV5-1 with TRBJ2-1; D unclear. The CDR3 runs to 15 residues. CDR1 SGHRS and CDR2 YFSETQ come from the germline V gene. Trimming stripped 2 bases from V and 2 bases from J, with 11 bases between. CDR3 DNA: TGCGCCAGCAGCTTTGACGGGTCCCCCTACAATGAGCAGTTCTTC. It codes for CASSFDGSPYNEQFF.

Sample share makes this clonotype medium-sized. J is TRBJ1-6 and V is TRBV9; 8 nucleotides align to TRBD1. CDR1 is SGDLS, CDR2 YYNGEE, per germline. CDR3 size: 15 residues. With V trimmed by 3 bases and J by 10 bases, 9 bases remained unmatched. CDR3 sequence (DNA): TGTGCCAGCAGCGGCCGGGACAGGTTAAACTCACCCCTCCACTTT. Encoded protein: CASSGRDRLNSPLHF.

The chain carries TRBV27 and TRBJ1-6, with D perhaps TRBD1 (5 bases). Per germline, CDR1 MNHEY and CDR2 SMNVEV (reference sequence). The ends were cut back, 4 bases at V and 1 base at J, with 5 bases in the middle. The CDR3 is made up of 14 amino acids. The CDR3 loop is CASSSGSYNSPLHF. CDR3 coding DNA: TGTGCCAGCAGTTCAGGGTCCTATAATTCACCCCTCCACTTT.

The CDR3 nucleotides are TGCAGCGTTTGGAAACAGGGGGAAGAGACCCAGTACTTC. Translation gives CSVWKQGEETQYF. The V gene is TRBV29-1, the J gene TRBJ2-5, with 8 positions matching TRBD1. Germline V lookup: CDR1 SQVTM, CDR2 ANQGSEA. The CDR3 runs 13 residues. J lost 3 bases, V lost 5 bases, and 5 bases had no gene match.

This rearrangement joins TRBV9 to TRBJ1-1, with TRBD1 matching 10 bases. J was trimmed by 8 bases and V by 3 bases; bases with no gene match: 7. The length of the CDR3 is 14 residues. Germline CDR1 is SGDLS and CDR2 is YYNGEE. CDR3 protein: CASSAGTGAVEAFF. For the CDR3, the DNA is TGTGCCAGCAGCGCCGGGACAGGGGCCGTAGAAGCTTTCTTT.

This clonotype appeared a few times. The chain joins TRBV27 to TRBJ1-5, with 10 bases identical to TRBD1. Germline loops: CDR1 MNHEY, CDR2 SMNVEV (reference sequence). With V trimmed by 5 bases and J by 6 bases, 4 bases remained unmatched. The CDR3 loop spans 14 amino acids. For the CDR3, the DNA is TGTGCCAGCAGTCTAGGGACAGGGGCTCAGCCCCAGCATTTT. The encoded protein is CASSLGTGAQPQHF.

In its sample, this clonotype was seen a few times. CDR3 bases: TGTGCTAGTGGTGCCGGGACAGGTCGATACGAGCAGTACTTC. Its translation: CASGAGTGRYEQYF. The chain uses TRBV12-5 and TRBJ2-7; TRBD1 matches 8 bases. Germline assignment: CDR1 LGHNT and CDR2 FRNRAP. V was clipped by 5 bases and J by 4 bases; unmatched bases: 7. The CDR3 covers 14 residues.

This clonotype has more than one count but fewer than ten. The chain links TRBV7-9 to TRBJ1-2; tentatively, D is TRBD1 (5 bases). CDR1 is SEHNR, CDR2 FQNEAQ, per germline (reference sequence). The CDR3 is 14 residues long. The V end lost 1 base, the J end lost 2 bases, and 8 bases lay between the germline ends. The CDR3 coding sequence is TGTGCCAGCAGCTTAGATCCAGGGAACTATGGCTACACCTTC. Its translation: CASSLDPGNYGYTF.

The chain employs TRBV20-1 and TRBJ1-4; possible D gene TRBD1, 5 bases. The V gene's germline CDR1 is DFQATT and CDR2 SNEGSKA (reference sequence). Trimming left V 1 base short and J 3 bases short, with 9 bases between. The CDR3 length is 14 residues. The CDR3 reads CSARVGQANEKLFF. The CDR3 DNA is TGCAGTGCTAGAGTGGGGCAGGCTAATGAAAAACTGTTTTTT.

This clonotype has just a few counts. The V and J genes are TRBV20-1 and TRBJ1-1, with no clear D. Between the trimmed V and J ends, which lost 0 bases and 10 bases, there was a span of 9 bases. CDR1 DFQATT and CDR2 SNEGSKA come from the germline V gene (reference sequence). The CDR3 is 11 residues long. Here the CDR3 DNA reads TGCAGTGCTAGAGATGGGAGAGTAGCTTTCTTT. Protein product: CSARDGRVAFF.

The chain couples TRBV9 to TRBJ2-5, with D perhaps matching TRBD1 or TRBD2 (5 bases each). The CDR3 runs to 14 residues. V shed 0 bases and J shed 5 bases, with 11 bases lying between them. Germline assignment: CDR1 SGDLS and CDR2 YYNGEE. The CDR3 DNA is TGTGCCAGCAGCGTAGGGTCGGGACGGGAGACCCAGTACTTC. Amino acid sequence: CASSVGSGRETQYF.

The V gene is TRBV10-3, the J gene TRBJ2-1; TRBD2 agrees at 9 bases. This CDR3 region has 16 residues. Unmatched junction bases numbered 5, after V lost 5 bases and J lost 0 bases. CDR1 is ENHRY, CDR2 SYGVKD, per germline. The CDR3 loop is CAISTRAGGSYNEQFF. CDR3 DNA sequence: TGTGCCATCAGTACTAGAGCGGGGGGCTCCTACAATGAGCAGTTCTTC.

This chain uses TRBV6-5 with TRBJ2-5; 7 bases match TRBD1. This CDR3 is 14 amino acids long. V trimming: 2 bases; J trimming: 4 bases; junction bases outside the gene matches: 4. CDR1 MNHEY and CDR2 SVGAGI come from the germline V gene. CDR3 region: CASSYVAGGETQYF. CDR3 nucleotides: TGTGCCAGCAGTTACGTGGCAGGGGGAGAGACCCAGTACTTC.

This clonotype was picked up many times. The junction differs from germline at one of its ends, possibly a read error. The chain uses TRBV6-2 or TRBV6-3 and TRBJ2-5; TRBD1 is a possible D gene (6 bases). The germline CDR1 and CDR2 sequences are MNHEY and SVGEGT. The CDR3 runs to 12 residues. The CDR3 sequence is CASSYRGETQYF. In DNA form, the CDR3 reads TGCGCCAGCAGTTATAGGGGGGAGACCCAGTACTTC.

The chain couples TRBV7-2 to TRBJ2-5; the D is unclear. The germline CDR1 and CDR2 sequences are SGHTA and FQGNSA. The CDR3 contains 13 residues. V was shortened by 3 bases and J by 4 bases, with 9 bases between the two germline ends. The CDR3 nucleotides are TGTGCCAGCAGCTTGTTCTATGCAGAGACCCAGTACTTC. Translation gives CASSLFYAETQYF.

Only a few counts were recorded for this clonotype. The chain couples TRBV12-5 to TRBJ2-2, with 12 bases fitting TRBD2. Germline V gene lookup returns CDR1 LGHNT and CDR2 FRNRAP. The CDR3 has 21 amino acids. With V trimmed by 4 bases and J by 1 base, 16 bases remained unmatched. The CDR3 loop is CASGSSPAIQGLAGNTGELFF. The CDR3 coding sequence is TGTGCTAGTGGTTCCTCCCCGGCCATACAGGGACTAGCGGGGAACACCGGGGAGCTGTTTTTT.

This clonotype was counted many times. This sequence joins TRBV5-6 and TRBJ1-2, with a weak D call TRBD1 (6 bases). Germline CDR1 is SGHDT and CDR2 is YYEEEE. This CDR3 region has 12 residues. Trimming pared 4 bases from V and 3 bases from J, leaving 7 bases between. CDR3 residues: CASSPGDYGYTF. CDR3 coding DNA: TGTGCCAGCAGCCCAGGGGACTATGGCTACACCTTC.

The V call is TRBV29-1, the J call TRBJ2-2; no clear D gene. Trimming removed 4 bases from V and 1 base from J, with 7 bases in between. Germline CDR1 and CDR2: SQVTM and ANQGSEA. The CDR3 runs 13 residues. For the CDR3, the DNA is TGCAGCGTTGTCGTACGGAACACCGGGGAGCTGTTTTTT. It specifies CSVVVRNTGELFF.

This clonotype has a single count. The V and J genes are TRBV29-1 and TRBJ2-5; D may match TRBD1 or TRBD2 (5 bases each). Germline V gene data show CDR1 as SQVTM and CDR2 as ANQGSEA. The CDR3 extends over 13 amino acids. V lost 2 bases and J lost 12, with 19 bases in between. The CDR3 is CSVEIAWGCPKYF. CDR3 nucleotides: TGCAGCGTTGAAATTGCGTGGGGGTGCCCAAAGTACTTC.

In its sample, this clonotype was seen a few times. The rearrangement links TRBV12-3 or TRBV12-4 to TRBJ1-2; TRBD1 might be the D (5 bases). The CDR3 runs to 13 residues. V shed 4 bases and J shed 8 bases, with 14 bases lying between them. Written as DNA, the CDR3 is TGTGCCAGCAGTTGGACCCGGGGCGGGGGCTACACCTTC. This codes for CASSWTRGGGYTF.

V usage is TRBV27 and J usage is TRBJ2-6; possible D gene TRBD2, 6 bases. This CDR3 has 18 amino acids. The germline gives CDR1 MNHEY, CDR2 SMNVEV (reference sequence). The V gene lost 4 bases and the J gene lost 1 base, with 17 bases spanning the gap. The CDR3 DNA is TGTGCCAGCAGTTCTTTGGGACTCATGGAGTCTGGGGCCAACGTCCTGACTTTC. It translates to CASSSLGLMESGANVLTF. Complete variable domain (other parts from reference TRBV27 and TRBJ2-6): EAQVTQNPRYLITVTGKKLTVTCSQNMNHEYMSWYRQDPGLGLRQIYYSMNVEVTDKGDVPEGYKVSRKEKRNFPLILESPSPNQTSLYFCASSSLGLMESGANVLTFGAGSRLTVL.

There are a few counts of this clonotype. V and J are TRBV19 and TRBJ1-4; D not resolved. The CDR3 has 13 residues. Per the germline V gene, CDR1 is LNHDA and CDR2 is SQIVND (reference sequence). Deletions cut 3 bases from V and 8 bases from J, with 10 bases between. DNA of the CDR3: TGTGCCAGTAGTATTTCGACGGCCGAAAAACTGTTTTTT. The encoded protein is CASSISTAEKLFF.